Detailed here is one TCR beta chain. Its antigen remains undetermined. There are no base qualities to consult, and no much larger clone falls within one base. In the ophthalmopathy patients, disease was moderately to severely active, with a Clinical Activity Score of 3 or more, a NOSPECS grade of 4 or more, and a duration of less than 3 months. Exclusion was applied to patients with uncontrolled infections, other autoimmune diseases, pregnancy or lactation. Diagnoses were established on the basis of clinical symptoms, serum thyroxine and TRAb, thyroid ultrasound, and orbital computed tomography. PBMCs were separated from roughly 9.6 ml of fresh peripheral blood using Ficoll-Paque density gradient centrifugation. Total RNA was extracted with Trizol reagent, and quality was checked on an Agilent 2100 Bioanalyzer. The CDR3 holds 15 amino acids from the cysteine to the phenylalanine. Just CDR3 DNA is preserved here, 45 bases in frame from base 1. Germline trimming amounts to 4 bases on V and 4 bases on J, with 8 as the count of junction bases outside the gene matches. For CDR1 and CDR2, the germline V gene lists MNHNS and SASEGT.

The data originate from a study of T cells in Graves' hyperthyroidism and ophthalmopathy (dated by TCRdb to the late 2010s). Broadly, across the study: Peripheral blood was collected at initial diagnosis, before any treatment. According to the paper, TCR Vbeta CDR3 sequencing was carried out on over 130 peripheral blood samples, which came from under 50 ophthalmopathy, roughly 75 hyperthyroidism and roughly 17 progressor patients. To identify distinguishing TCR V-J signatures, a discovery cohort of some 100 patients was used, comprising fewer than 45 with Graves' ophthalmopathy and approximately 58 with stable Graves' hyperthyroidism. Whether ophthalmopathy could be predicted prospectively was tested in an independent validation cohort made up of roughly 20 hyperthyroidism patients plus 17 patients who later progressed to ophthalmopathy. Thyroid tissue and blood T-cell repertoires from roughly 6 Graves' hyperthyroidism patients were also compared in the study. Following sampling, methimazole starting at 30 mg daily was given to hyperthyroidism patients, and high-dose intravenous methylprednisolone was given to ophthalmopathy patients. The roughly 100 discovery patients were randomly split 7:3 into training and test sets.

The TCR beta CDR3 regions were amplified from RNA transcripts. The TCR CDR3 was subjected to a first round of RT-PCR using the HTBI primer set and the Qiagen OneStep RT-PCR kit. A second multiplex PCR round built the libraries, followed by size selection and purification. Libraries were sequenced paired-end with 100 bp reads on an Illumina HiSeq2000. Per the original workflow: SOAPnuke was used to process the raw data, with reads discarded if the reads contained adapters or uncalled bases, had a mean Phred below 15, or lacked an exact constant-primer or identifier match. High-quality paired reads were merged using COPE v1.2.5, and each unique nucleotide sequence was defined as a clonotype. Clonotypes were aligned to IMGT TRBV, TRBD and TRBJ reference segments using MiTCR v1.1. Only V-J combinations with frequency above 0.0001, covering roughly 99% of repertoires, were analysed. The TCS score was defined as the ratio of F50 (clonal expansion) to E x V (chaos), calculated using BLOSUM62-based TCRdist between CDR3 peptides within each V-J. Welch's t-statistics and random forest reduced 500 to 650 V-J features to 13, which were used in a naive Bayes classifier (R e1071). The public sequencing data were trimmed at Q25 with fastp and processed into clonotypes with MiXCR by TCRdb, which kept only in-frame beta chains. Rows matching on CDR3 protein sequence are summarized as one entry with the most common DNA and genes. The V and J calls were determined by TCRdb, not by the authors. In all, the sample holds over 350,000 distinct CDR3 sequences, and approximately 17% of those were seen once. 35% to 45% of the sample goes to the ten largest clones.

What the study reported, not specific to this receptor: Ophthalmopathy was separated from stable hyperthyroidism by a 13 V-J signature model, with 85% to 90% sensitivity and about 81% specificity obtained in cross-validation and 80%/75% obtained in testing. Most expanded thyroid clonotypes (frequency above 0.001) were also detected in blood, suggesting blood repertoires may reflect thyroid immune responses. In validation, progression to ophthalmopathy was predicted by the model with roughly 69% sensitivity and roughly 76% specificity, a median of roughly 6.4 months before onset. Sample size was not statistically predetermined, and investigators were not blinded to group allocation.

This receptor chain uses TRBV6-1 and TRBJ2-7, with TRBD1 identical over 9 junction bases. The material sequenced was blood. This sequence was found in a man between 18 and 29 years old with Graves' ophthalmopathy. The DNA reads TGTGCCAGCAGTGTACAGGGGGCGGCGATGTACGAGCAGTACTTC. It codes for CASSVQGAAMYEQYF.